This TCR beta chain stems from a study of OX40 agonist ivuxolimab in advanced cancers. Study in general: While on treatment, patients had intravenous ivuxolimab at 0.01 to 10 mg/kg every 2 weeks. Broader study findings: Blood T cells, both CD4+ and CD8+, expanded clonally by week 6 at 0.1 to 3.0 mg/kg. There were also nonresponders showing low normalized T-cell clonal expansion.

A history of autoimmune disease or systemic immunosuppression excluded patients. Profiled with immunoSEQ multiplex PCR; TCRdb holds only in-frame clones, not every one. Of around 60,000 clones listed, roughly 87% are singletons. On this clone itself: Antigen: not known.

Germline V CDR1 and CDR2: MNHEY, SVGAGI. Trimming cost V 6 bases and J 6 bases, with 12 bases left between them. This CDR3 spans 13 amino acids. This TCR came from an adult with an advanced solid tumor such as melanoma, head and neck, liver or kidney cancer. Here the sequenced sample was CD4+ or CD8+ T cells sorted from blood, taken in a trial of the OX40 agonist ivuxolimab. The chain uses TRBV6-5 and TRBJ1-5, with no clear D. CDR3 in DNA: TGTGCCAGCAGCGAACAAGTGGGTCAGCCCCAGCATTTT. This encodes CASSEQVGQPQHF.